One sample yielded the 12 T cell receptor beta chains listed below, sequenced in a study of regulatory T cells in long-lasting Graves disease. Arm-PCR with iRepertoire HTBI primers amplified the CDR3 regions for these TCR beta libraries. TCRdb recomputed calls from the multiplex PCR reads with MiXCR, one row per CDR3 protein. The data contain about 350,000 distinct CDR3 sequences, approximately 16% of them singletons. Time point given: newly diagnosed GD, antithyroid drugs for less than 3 months. Extracted PBMC RNA gave rise to the TCR library. A further study also used this sample, focusing on T cells in Graves' hyperthyroidism and ophthalmopathy.

The material sequenced was peripheral blood mononuclear cells (PBMCs), taken at new diagnosis, from a patient treated with antithyroid drugs. The source of these receptors is a man aged 35 to 55 with Graves disease.

This chain connects TRBV4-2 to TRBJ2-3; the match to TRBD2 covers 11 bases. Germline CDR1 is LGHNA and CDR2 is YNFKEQ. The J segment lost 3 bases and the V segment lost 3 bases, leaving 2 bases of the junction unmatched. The CDR3 totals 15 residues. The CDR3 is CASSHWTSGTDTQYF. DNA of the CDR3: TGTGCCAGCAGCCACTGGACTAGCGGGACAGATACGCAGTATTTT.

This clonotype was observed at least ten times. The chain carries TRBV6-2 or TRBV6-3 and TRBJ2-6, with TRBD1 identical over 7 bases. V shed 7 bases and J 4 bases; nucleotides not matched to a gene: 4. Germline V gene sequence: CDR1 MNHEY, CDR2 SVGEGT. The length of the CDR3 is 14 residues. The CDR3 sequence: CASNRGAGANVLTF. The DNA for the CDR3 is TGTGCCAGCAACAGGGGAGCCGGGGCCAACGTCCTGACTTTC.

This clonotype was counted a few times. The CDR3 sequence: CASSLRTGGEAFF. CDR3 in DNA: TGTGCCAGCAGCTTAAGGACAGGGGGTGAAGCTTTCTTT. The J gene is TRBJ1-1, the V gene TRBV11-2; TRBD1 matches at 10 bases. Germline V CDR1 and CDR2: SGHAT, FQNNGV. This CDR3 spans 13 amino acids. V shed 2 bases, J shed 7 bases, and the junction held 1 base outside the gene matches.

CDR3 residues: CASSQRSQGANQPQHF. The CDR3 nucleotides are TGTGCCAGCAGCCAGAGAAGTCAGGGGGCGAATCAGCCCCAGCATTTT. The rearrangement links TRBV3-1 to TRBJ1-5; 8 bases line up with TRBD1. CDR1 is LGHDT and CDR2 is YNNKEL in the germline V gene (reference sequence). V lost 3 bases and J lost 4; bases outside the gene matches: 8. The CDR3 loop spans 16 amino acids.

There are many counts of this clonotype. This chain connects TRBV11-3 to TRBJ2-5; perhaps TRBD2 as D (6 bases). CDR3 length equals 14 residues. The V end lost 8 bases, the J end lost 1 base, and 14 bases lay between the germline ends. Germline V gene lookup returns CDR1 SGHNT and CDR2 YENEEA. CDR3 sequence reads: CASRSRLGQETQYF. The CDR3 bases are TGTGCCAGCCGAAGTCGACTAGGCCAAGAGACCCAGTACTTC.

This clonotype was picked up a small number of times. This chain connects TRBV15 to TRBJ2-2, with D perhaps matching TRBD1 (6 bases). The CDR3 runs 15 residues. V lost 5 bases to trimming and J lost 3 bases, with 13 bases between them. Germline V gene sequence: CDR1 LNHNV, CDR2 YYDKDF (reference sequence). CDR3 sequence reads: CATSPLDSDTGELFF. Written as DNA, the CDR3 is TGTGCCACCAGCCCCTTGGACAGCGACACCGGGGAGCTGTTTTTT.

This rearrangement joins TRBV7-9 to TRBJ1-6; TRBD1 agrees at 10 bases. Germline trimming cut 5 bases from V and 9 bases from J; bases unmatched to any gene: 4. Germline V gene lookup returns CDR1 SEHNR and CDR2 FQNEAQ (reference sequence). The CDR3 is 14 amino acids. The CDR3 DNA sequence: TGTGCCAGCAGCGGGACAGGGGATGGTTCACCCCTCCACTTT. Its translation: CASSGTGDGSPLHF.

This clonotype has ten or more counts. This rearrangement joins TRBV18 to TRBJ2-5; D gene unclear. Trimming stripped 0 bases from V and 1 base from J, with 3 bases between. The CDR3 contains 13 residues. Germline values: CDR1 KGHSH, CDR2 LQKENI. The CDR3 nucleotides are TGTGCCAGCTCACCACCACTCCAAGAGACCCAGTACTTC. Translation: CASSPPLQETQYF.

This clonotype has a count of ten or more. The gene calls are TRBV9 and TRBJ2-5, with TRBD2 matching over 7 bases. Per the germline V gene, CDR1 is SGDLS and CDR2 is YYNGEE. There are 14 residues in the CDR3. After removal of 4 bases from V and 7 bases from J, the junction contained 10 bases not matched to a gene. The CDR3: CASSSGLREGTQYF. In DNA form, the CDR3 reads TGTGCCAGCAGCTCAGGTCTCAGGGAGGGGACCCAGTACTTC.

This clonotype appeared a few times. The rearrangement uses TRBV10-3 and TRBJ1-1, with D unclear. The CDR3 runs to 13 residues. Germline CDR1 ENHRY, CDR2 SYGVKD. Trimming took off 2 bases at V and 8 bases at J, with 12 bases between the two ends. CDR3 DNA sequence: TGTGCCATCAGTGAGGGGCAGCGAGGGGAAGCTTTCTTT. It yields the protein CAISEGQRGEAFF.

The V call is TRBV27, the J call TRBJ1-2; D unresolved. Germline loops: CDR1 MNHEY, CDR2 SMNVEV (reference sequence). The CDR3 has 14 amino acids. V was cut by 2 bases and J by 0 bases, with 7 bases left in between. CDR3 nucleotide sequence: TGTGCCAGCAGTTTAGCGGGTACTAACTATGGCTACACCTTC. Encoded protein: CASSLAGTNYGYTF.

Comments on this clonotype: Since a far larger clone is one base different, this is likely a read error. The rearrangement links TRBV6-2 or TRBV6-3 to TRBJ2-5; the match to TRBD2 covers 9 bases. Germline V gene data show CDR1 as MNHEY and CDR2 as SVGEGT. The ends lost 5 bases at V and 1 base at J; junction bases unmatched: 2. The CDR3 extends over 14 amino acids. The CDR3 DNA sequence: TGTGCCAGCAGTGTAGCGGGGGTCCAAGAGACCCAGTACTTC. Translated: CASSVAGVQETQYF.